This entry lists 13 T cell receptor beta chains sequenced from one sample in a study of blood T cell repertoires in COVID-19. The protocol was immunoSEQ multiplex PCR, while the TCRdb copy is restricted to in-frame clones and leaves out a portion. Of about 32,000 clones listed, about 92% are singletons. Sequencing was performed on peripheral blood. Source of these receptors: a man between 65 and 85 years old with active or convalescent COVID-19.

The rearrangement links TRBV5-1 to TRBJ2-1; D possibly corresponds to TRBD2 (6 bases). Germline loops: CDR1 SGHRS, CDR2 YFSETQ. The V and J ends lost 0 bases and 4 bases respectively, with 17 bases between them. CDR3 size: 17 residues. For the CDR3, the DNA is TGCGCCAGCAGCTTGGAAGGACGGCCCGCGGGGTACAATGAGCAGTTCTTC. This translates into CASSLEGRPAGYNEQFF.

The genes are TRBV10-1 and TRBJ1-1, with TRBD1 matching 9 bases. CDR3 length: 14 amino acids. The V gene's germline CDR1 is WNHNN and CDR2 SYGVQD (reference sequence). With 5 bases clipped from V and 5 bases from J, the junction kept 6 bases outside the gene matches. The CDR3 nucleotides read TGCGCCAGCAGTCCCGGGACAGGGAATACTGAAGCTTTCTTT. Encoded protein: CASSPGTGNTEAFF.

The CDR3 DNA reads as TGCGCCAGCAGCTTGCAGGGGGCGGATACTGAAGCTTTCTTT. Translated, it gives CASSLQGADTEAFF. V and J are TRBV5-1 and TRBJ1-1, with TRBD1 identical over 8 bases. CDR1 SGHRS and CDR2 YFSETQ come from the germline V gene. With V trimmed by 1 base and J by 5 bases, 4 bases remained unmatched. This CDR3 contains 14 residues.

The chain carries TRBV4-2 and TRBJ1-4; D is perhaps TRBD1 (6 bases). From germline, CDR1 is LGHNA and CDR2 YNFKEQ. Trimming removed 4 bases from V and 2 bases from J, with 14 bases in between. CDR3 length: 16 amino acids. The CDR3 region is CASSPISGGTNEKLFF. In DNA form, the CDR3 reads TGTGCCAGCAGCCCAATATCGGGGGGCACTAATGAAAAACTGTTTTTT.

The rearrangement uses TRBV11-2 and TRBJ2-1, with D uncertain. CDR3 size: 14 residues. Trimming removed 5 bases from V and 15 bases from J, with 23 bases in between. Germline values: CDR1 SGHAT, CDR2 FQNNGV. CDR3 in DNA: TGTGCCAGCAGCACTTATCCTGAGGCCGATCTGCCGTTCTTC. This codes for CASSTYPEADLPFF.

The J gene is TRBJ2-7, the V gene TRBV5-1; TRBD1 matches at 9 bases. This CDR3 has 14 residues. The germline CDR1 and CDR2 sequences are SGHRS and YFSETQ. The trim removed 0 bases at V and 6 bases at J, leaving 4 bases unmatched. The CDR3 sequence: CASSLGGTGPEQYF. The DNA for the CDR3 is TGCGCCAGCAGCTTGGGCGGGACAGGGCCCGAGCAGTACTTC.

This clone is a singleton in its sample. V and J are TRBV7-2 and TRBJ1-3; D may be TRBD1 (6 bases). The V end was cut by 5 bases, the J end by 2 bases, with 19 bases between. CDR1 and CDR2 from the germline V gene are SGHTA and FQGNSA. CDR3 length: 17 residues. In DNA, the CDR3 is TGTGCCAGCAGCCCACAGCCAGGGGTGGGGGCTGGAAACACCATATATTTT. Amino acid sequence: CASSPQPGVGAGNTIYF.

The chain joins TRBV2 to TRBJ1-6; no clear D gene. Trimming removed 4 bases from V and 2 bases from J, with 9 bases in between. The V gene's germline CDR1 is SNHLY and CDR2 FYNNEI. The CDR3 is 15 residues long. The CDR3 is CASSVGETYNSPLHF. The CDR3 region has the DNA TGTGCCAGCAGTGTCGGGGAAACCTATAATTCACCCCTCCACTTT.

The rearrangement joins TRBV6-5 to TRBJ1-2; TRBD1 might be the D (5 bases). CDR1 MNHEY and CDR2 SVGAGI come from the germline V gene. This CDR3 region has 14 residues. V gave up 2 bases and J gave up 3 bases, with 10 bases separating them. The DNA of the CDR3 is TGTGCCAGCAGTTACGACAGTAGTTACTATGGCTACACCTTC. Translating it yields CASSYDSSYYGYTF.

The rearrangement joins TRBV3-1 (or the pseudogene TRBV3-2) to TRBJ1-3, with unresolved D. The CDR3 has 14 residues. V lost 6 bases and J 0 bases, leaving 9 bases between the germline ends. Germline V gives CDR1 LGHDT, CDR2 YNNKEL (reference sequence). Here the CDR3 DNA reads TGTGCCAGCAGGCACCGGGGCTCTGGAAACACCATATATTTT. It is translated as CASRHRGSGNTIYF.

This clone appeared a single time. Other nucleotide sequences in the sample specify the same CDR3. This sequence joins TRBV19 and TRBJ1-1; no firm D call. The V end lost 4 bases, the J end lost 1 base, and 7 bases lay between the germline ends. This CDR3 contains 13 residues. Germline V CDR1 and CDR2: LNHDA, SQIVND (reference sequence). The CDR3 is CASSTTGNTEAFF. CDR3 DNA: TGTGCCAGTAGTACGACTGGGAACACTGAAGCTTTCTTT.

This sequence joins TRBV23-1 and TRBJ1-2; TRBD1 agrees at 7 bases. TRBV23-1 qualifies as an ORF whose function is uncertain. CDR3 size: 15 residues. The V and J ends lost 3 bases and 0 bases, in that order; junction bases with no gene match: 4. The CDR3 is CASSHPTGTNYGYTF. As DNA, the CDR3 is TGCGCCAGCAGTCATCCGACAGGGACTAACTATGGCTACACCTTC.

V gene TRBV6-2 or TRBV6-3 combines with J gene TRBJ2-7, with D unresolved. The CDR3 spans 13 residues. The germline gives CDR1 MNHEY, CDR2 SVGEGT. The ends were cut back, 2 bases at V and 1 base at J, with 6 bases in the middle. In DNA, the CDR3 is TGTGCCAGCAGTTACGCGGAATCCTACGAGCAGTACTTC. It encodes CASSYAESYEQYF.